The 10 T cell receptor beta chains given below trace back to one sample, sequenced in a study of CD8+ T cells in alopecia areata. After isolation, RNA underwent reverse transcription to generate cDNA as the sequencing template. Sequenced by immunoSEQ multiplex PCR; TCRdb stores in-frame clones only, minus some. This table holds 150,000 to 180,000 clones, under 60% found once. The sequencing used CD8+ T cells sorted from blood, collected at week 0. The source is a human donor with alopecia areata.

The rearrangement links TRBV5-1 to TRBJ2-5, with D possibly being TRBD2 (5 bases). Germline V gene data show CDR1 as SGHRS and CDR2 as YFSETQ. Trimming took off 3 bases at V and 4 bases at J, with 16 bases between the two ends. The CDR3 is made up of 15 amino acids. This chain's CDR3 is CASSSSLGLAETQYF. For the CDR3, the DNA is TGCGCCAGCAGCTCGTCACTTGGGCTAGCAGAGACCCAGTACTTC. Together with reference TRBV5-1 and TRBJ2-5, the CDR3 gives the full variable domain: KAGVTQTPRYLIKTRGQQVTLSCSPISGHRSVSWYQQTPGQGLQFLFEYFSETQRNKGNFPGRFSGRQFSNSRSEMNVSTLELGDSALYLCASSSSLGLAETQYFGPGTRLLVL.

The CDR3 protein is CASSLASYEQYF. The DNA for the CDR3 is TGTGCCAGCAGCTTAGCTTCCTACGAGCAGTACTTC. The V and J genes are TRBV11-2 and TRBJ2-7, with unresolved D. CDR3 length: 12 residues. With 1 base removed from V and 1 base from J, the gap between germline ends came to 2 bases. Germline V gene data show CDR1 as SGHAT and CDR2 as FQNNGV.

This clone was recorded only once. The V and J genes are TRBV2 and TRBJ2-5; D not certain. The V end lost 2 bases, the J end lost 1 base, and 8 bases lay between the germline ends. The germline CDR1 and CDR2 sequences are SNHLY and FYNNEI. The CDR3 has 14 amino acids. The CDR3 loop is CASSEYVSQETQYF. The CDR3, as DNA: TGTGCCAGCAGTGAATACGTATCCCAAGAGACCCAGTACTTC.

Within the sample, this clone is medium-sized. The gene calls are TRBV7-6 and TRBJ2-3; no clear D. Per the germline V gene, CDR1 is SGHVS and CDR2 is FNYEAQ. The CDR3 contains 14 residues. The V and J ends lost 5 bases and 1 base respectively, with 10 bases between them. CDR3 sequence: CASSPDSGTDTQYF. CDR3 in DNA: TGTGCCAGCAGCCCTGACTCAGGCACAGATACGCAGTATTTT.

To note about this clone: This same CDR3 is encoded by further DNA sequences in the sample. V is TRBV9 and J is TRBJ1-5; D possibly corresponds to TRBD1 (5 bases). The germline V and J ends were trimmed by 0 bases and 4 bases, with 8 bases remaining between them. Germline values: CDR1 SGDLS, CDR2 YYNGEE. The CDR3 loop spans 14 amino acids. CDR3 DNA sequence: TGTGCCAGCAGCGTAGGGGGCGGGAATCAGCCCCAGCATTTT. It yields the protein CASSVGGGNQPQHF. Supplemented by reference TRBV9 and TRBJ1-5, the full variable domain reads DSGVTQTPKHLITATGQRVTLRCSPRSGDLSVYWYQQSLDQGLQFLIQYYNGEERAKGNILERFSAQQFPDLHSELNLSSLELGDSALYFCASSVGGGNQPQHFGDGTRLSIL.

This clone was seen only a few times. The V and J genes are TRBV27 and TRBJ2-3; D is unresolved. Trimming removed 4 bases from V and 0 bases from J, with 5 bases in between. Germline V gives CDR1 MNHEY, CDR2 SMNVEV (reference sequence). The CDR3 loop spans 13 amino acids. The CDR3 DNA reads as TGTGCCAGCAGTTACAGCAGCACAGATACGCAGTATTTT. It yields the protein CASSYSSTDTQYF.

This sequence joins TRBV9 and TRBJ1-1; D gene unclear. Between the trimmed V and J ends, which lost 6 bases and 2 bases, there was a span of 11 bases. This CDR3 is 13 amino acids long. CDR1 and CDR2 (germline): SGDLS, YYNGEE. The DNA of the CDR3 is TGTGCCAGCAATTCGGGGTCCAACACTGAAGCTTTCTTT. Its protein is CASNSGSNTEAFF.

The genes are TRBV9 and TRBJ2-3; TRBD1 is a possible D gene (6 bases). Trimming removed 2 bases at V and 0 bases at J, with 16 bases between. Germline-derived CDR1 and CDR2 are SGDLS and YYNGEE. CDR3 length: 17 amino acids. CDR3 sequence: CASSVRLDRLSTDTQYF. CDR3 sequence (DNA): TGTGCCAGCAGCGTCCGGCTGGACAGACTTAGCACAGATACGCAGTATTTT.

The rearrangement links TRBV29-1 to TRBJ1-2, with 8 bases aligning to TRBD1. V trimming: 4 bases; J trimming: 6 bases; junction bases outside the gene matches: 1. The CDR3 loop spans 11 amino acids. The germline gives CDR1 SQVTM, CDR2 ANQGSEA. This chain's CDR3 is CSVVTGDGYTF. CDR3 nucleotide sequence: TGCAGCGTTGTGACAGGGGATGGCTACACCTTC.

The chain has TRBV19 and TRBJ2-2; D ambiguous. V was shortened by 3 bases and J by 6 bases, with 8 bases between the two germline ends. This CDR3 region has 13 residues. The germline V gene encodes CDR1 LNHDA and CDR2 SQIVND (reference sequence). The CDR3 DNA follows: TGTGCCAGTAGTATTATGGACCCCGGGGAGCTGTTTTTT. Its translation is CASSIMDPGELFF.